These 18 T cell receptor beta chains share one sample of origin, sequenced in a study of T cell changes during pregnancy in multiple sclerosis. Assay used: immunoSEQ multiplex PCR; TCRdb lists only in-frame clones, some missing. This table holds approximately 60,000 clones, around 93% found once. Sequenced material: peripheral blood, taken after pregnancy. These receptors were obtained from a female donor in good health, enrolled as a control in a pregnancy study.

This rearrangement joins TRBV6-5 to TRBJ1-5; weak D call: TRBD1 (5 bases). The CDR3 spans 14 residues. V lost 6 bases and J 4 bases, leaving 13 bases between the germline ends. Germline assignment: CDR1 MNHEY and CDR2 SVGAGI. The CDR3 bases are TGTGCCAGCAGCAGGCGGGGGAGTAATCAGCCCCAGCATTTT. This gives the protein CASSRRGSNQPQHF.

The CDR3 DNA reads TGTGCCAGCAGCATCCTAGGGGGCAATGAGCAGTTCTTC. Translation gives CASSILGGNEQFF. The chain employs TRBV27 and TRBJ2-1; tentative D call: TRBD1 (6 bases). V lost 6 bases and J 6 bases, leaving 12 bases between the germline ends. The CDR3 covers 13 residues. CDR1 and CDR2 from the germline V gene are MNHEY and SMNVEV (reference sequence).

The rearrangement joins TRBV11-3 to TRBJ2-7; 11 positions agree with TRBD1. Germline CDR1 SGHNT, CDR2 YENEEA. J gave up 2 bases and V 4 bases, and 10 bases lay outside the gene matches. This CDR3 region has 17 residues. Written as DNA, the CDR3 is TGTGCCAGCAGCTCGCCAGATCCGGGACAGGGGGCCTACGAGCAGTACTTC. It encodes CASSSPDPGQGAYEQYF.

The gene calls are TRBV11-2 and TRBJ1-2, with 8 bases lining up with TRBD1. The junction had 1 base not matched to a gene; V was cut back by 2 bases and J by 5 bases. The CDR3 totals 13 residues. The germline V gene encodes CDR1 SGHAT and CDR2 FQNNGV. CDR3 amino acids: CASSLRQGYGYTF. The CDR3 nucleotides are TGTGCCAGCAGCTTACGACAGGGGTATGGCTACACCTTC.

The CDR3 coding sequence is TGTGCCTGGAGTCTGATCGGAGGGATGGTCCACTTT. Translating it yields CAWSLIGGMVHF. The J gene is TRBJ1-6, the V gene TRBV30; D not resolved. CDR1 and CDR2 from the germline V gene are GTSNPN and SVGIG (reference sequence). This CDR3 spans 12 amino acids. V was pared by 2 bases and J by 17 bases, with 16 bases between.

V usage is TRBV10-3 and J usage is TRBJ2-5, with 8 bases fitting TRBD2. Germline assignment: CDR1 ENHRY and CDR2 SYGVKD. The CDR3 runs 16 residues. Trimming cost V 0 bases and J 3 bases; bases outside gene matches: 6. Here the CDR3 DNA reads TGTGCCATCAGTGAGTCAAGTGGACTAGCAAAAGAGACCCAGTACTTC. This codes for CAISESSGLAKETQYF.

The J gene is TRBJ2-7, the V gene TRBV28; 8 positions agree with TRBD1. Germline-derived CDR1 and CDR2 are MDHEN and SYDVKM. The trim removed 5 bases at V and 1 base at J, leaving 10 bases unmatched. This CDR3 comprises 16 residues. CDR3 nucleotide sequence: TGTGCCAGCAGTGGATCCGGGACAGGATTTTCCTACGAGCAGTACTTC. Translation gives CASSGSGTGFSYEQYF.

The chain uses TRBV4-2 and TRBJ2-1, with no clear D. The CDR3 loop spans 13 amino acids. Germline assignment: CDR1 LGHNA and CDR2 YNFKEQ. V lost 1 base, J lost 6 bases, and 7 bases lay in between. DNA of the CDR3: TGTGCCAGCAGCCAAGTCCACACCAATGAGCAGTTCTTC. As protein: CASSQVHTNEQFF.

This chain uses TRBV7-9 with TRBJ2-1, with 12 bases identical to TRBD2. Germline-derived CDR1 and CDR2 are SEHNR and FQNEAQ (reference sequence). The CDR3 length is 15 residues. The junction had 6 bases not matched to a gene; V was cut back by 4 bases and J by 8 bases. In nucleotides, the CDR3 is TGTGCCAGCAGCTACGGGCTAGCGGGAGGGGATGAGCAGTTCTTC. This sequence encodes CASSYGLAGGDEQFF.

This sequence joins TRBV5-5 and TRBJ2-7; 10 nucleotides match TRBD2. Germline CDR1 reads SGHKS; CDR2 reads YYEKEE (reference sequence). CDR3 length: 14 amino acids. V lost 3 bases, J lost 2 bases, and 2 bases stayed unmatched. As DNA, the CDR3 is TGTGCCAGCAGCTCGGGACTAGCGACCTACGAGCAGTACTTC. Translating gives CASSSGLATYEQYF.

The chain uses TRBV7-8 and TRBJ2-7, with D possibly matching TRBD1 (6 bases). CDR1 SGHVS and CDR2 FQNEAQ come from the germline V gene. The V gene lost 9 bases and the J gene lost 0 bases, with 12 bases spanning the gap. This CDR3 contains 13 residues. This CDR3 is CASTGQGSYEQYF. The CDR3 region has the DNA TGTGCCAGTACAGGGCAGGGCTCCTACGAGCAGTACTTC. The variable domain in full, completed from reference TRBV7-8 and TRBJ2-7, reads GAGVSQSPRYKVAKRGQDVALRCDPISGHVSLFWYQQALGQGPEFLTYFQNEAQLDKSGLPSDRFFAERPEGSVSTLKIQRTQQEDSAVYLCASTGQGSYEQYFGPGTRLTVT.

The chain combines TRBV5-1 with TRBJ2-7, with D possibly matching TRBD1 (5 bases). This CDR3 contains 14 residues. Trimming took 0 bases from V and 5 from J, leaving 12 bases between them. Per germline, CDR1 SGHRS and CDR2 YFSETQ. For the CDR3, the DNA is TGCGCCAGCAGCTTGGAGGGGCGCGGCGACGAGCAGTACTTC. Its translation is CASSLEGRGDEQYF.

This chain links TRBV18 with TRBJ2-5; 9 bases map to TRBD2. Germline V gene data show CDR1 as KGHSH and CDR2 as LQKENI. J was trimmed by 5 bases and V by 3 bases; bases with no gene match: 7. This CDR3 region has 15 residues. Written as DNA, the CDR3 is TGTGCCAGCTCACCCTTTAGCGGGAGCGGGGAGACCCAGTACTTC. Translation: CASSPFSGSGETQYF. Drawing the rest from reference TRBV18 and TRBJ2-5, the complete variable domain is NAGVMQNPRHLVRRRGQEARLRCSPMKGHSHVYWYRQLPEEGLKFMVYLQKENIIDESGMPKERFSAEFPKEGPSILRIQQVVRGDSAAYFCASSPFSGSGETQYFGPGTRLLVL.

This chain joins TRBV7-2 and TRBJ1-5; possible D gene TRBD1, 5 bases. V was pared by 6 bases and J by 2 bases, with 14 bases between. The CDR3 is 15 amino acids. Germline V gene lookup returns CDR1 SGHTA and CDR2 FQGNSA. DNA of the CDR3: TGTGCCAGCAGTTTGCAGGGTGACGGCAATCAGCCCCAGCATTTT. It is translated as CASSLQGDGNQPQHF.

The chain links TRBV7-9 to TRBJ2-3, with 11 bases that match TRBD2. The CDR3 runs to 13 residues. Germline trimming cut 8 bases from V and 6 bases from J; bases unmatched to any gene: 4. Germline CDR1 and CDR2: SEHNR and FQNEAQ (reference sequence). CDR3 sequence: CASLAGGVDTQYF. For the CDR3, the DNA is TGTGCCAGCCTAGCGGGAGGTGTGGATACGCAGTATTTT. The full variable domain, with the rest looked up from reference TRBV7-9 and TRBJ2-3, is DTGVSQNPRHKITKRGQNVTFRCDPISEHNRLYWYRQTLGQGPEFLTYFQNEAQLEKSRLLSDRFSAERPKGSFSTLEIQRTEQGDSAMYLCASLAGGVDTQYFGPGTRLTVL.

This sequence joins TRBV10-3 and TRBJ1-3; TRBD1 aligns across 8 bases. The CDR3 sequence is 15 residues long. CDR1 is ENHRY and CDR2 is SYGVKD in the germline V gene. J lost 0 bases, V lost 6 bases, and 4 bases had no gene match. The CDR3 reads CAISADRVSGNTIYF. The CDR3, as DNA: TGTGCCATCAGCGCGGACAGGGTCTCTGGAAACACCATATATTTT.

The rearrangement joins TRBV30 to TRBJ2-1; 7 bases map to TRBD1. Germline loops: CDR1 GTSNPN, CDR2 SVGIG (reference sequence). The CDR3 spans 13 residues. V shed 0 bases, J shed 10 bases, and the junction held 6 bases outside the gene matches. The CDR3, as DNA: TGTGCCTGGAGTGTAAAAGGGGGCAGAGAGCAGTTCTTC. As protein: CAWSVKGGREQFF.

The V call is TRBV7-2, the J call TRBJ2-7; no reliable D call. Trimming stripped 1 base from V and 1 base from J, with 8 bases between. The length of the CDR3 is 14 residues. The germline V gene has CDR1 SGHTA and CDR2 FQGNSA. Written as DNA, the CDR3 is TGTGCCAGCAGCTTAGAAACAGCTTCCTACGAGCAGTACTTC. It translates to CASSLETASYEQYF.